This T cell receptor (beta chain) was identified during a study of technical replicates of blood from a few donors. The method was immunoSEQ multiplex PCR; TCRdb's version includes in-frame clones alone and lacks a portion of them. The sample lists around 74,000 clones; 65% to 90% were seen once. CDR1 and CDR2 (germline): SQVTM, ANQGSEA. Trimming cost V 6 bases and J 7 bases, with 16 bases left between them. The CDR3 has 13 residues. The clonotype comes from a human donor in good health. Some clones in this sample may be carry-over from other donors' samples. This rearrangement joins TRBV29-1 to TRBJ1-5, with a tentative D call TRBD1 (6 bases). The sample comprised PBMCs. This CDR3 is CSVASGERQPQHF. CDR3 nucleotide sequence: TGCAGCGTCGCATCAGGGGAGAGACAGCCCCAGCATTTT.